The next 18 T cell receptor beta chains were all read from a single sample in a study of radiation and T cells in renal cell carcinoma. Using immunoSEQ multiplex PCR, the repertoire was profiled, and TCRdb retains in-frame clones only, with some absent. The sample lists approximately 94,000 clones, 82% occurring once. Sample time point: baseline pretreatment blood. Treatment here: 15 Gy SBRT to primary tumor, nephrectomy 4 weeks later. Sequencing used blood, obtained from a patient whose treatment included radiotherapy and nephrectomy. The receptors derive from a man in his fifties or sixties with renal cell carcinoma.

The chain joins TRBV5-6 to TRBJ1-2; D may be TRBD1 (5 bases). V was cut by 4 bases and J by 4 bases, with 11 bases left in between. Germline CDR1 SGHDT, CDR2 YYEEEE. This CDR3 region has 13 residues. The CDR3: CASSTAGIYGYTF. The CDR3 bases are TGTGCCAGCAGCACAGCAGGGATCTATGGCTACACCTTC.

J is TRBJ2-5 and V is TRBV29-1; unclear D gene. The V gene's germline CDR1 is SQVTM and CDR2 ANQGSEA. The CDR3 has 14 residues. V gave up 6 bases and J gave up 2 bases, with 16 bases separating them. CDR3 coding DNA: TGCAGCGTGAGACGGTCGGAAGTACAAGAGACCCAGTACTTC. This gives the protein CSVRRSEVQETQYF.

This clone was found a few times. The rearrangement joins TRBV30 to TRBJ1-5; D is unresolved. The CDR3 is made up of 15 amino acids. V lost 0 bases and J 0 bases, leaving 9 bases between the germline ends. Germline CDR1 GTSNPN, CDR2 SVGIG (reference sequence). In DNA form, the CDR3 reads TGTGCCTGGAGTGTCCCGGGGTTTAGCAATCAGCCCCAGCATTTT. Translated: CAWSVPGFSNQPQHF.

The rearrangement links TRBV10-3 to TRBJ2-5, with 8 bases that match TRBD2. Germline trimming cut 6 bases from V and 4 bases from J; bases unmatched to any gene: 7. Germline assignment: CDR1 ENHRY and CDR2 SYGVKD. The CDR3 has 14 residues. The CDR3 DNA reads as TGTGCCATCAGAGCGGACGGGGGGGGAGAGACCCAGTACTTC. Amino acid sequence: CAIRADGGGETQYF.

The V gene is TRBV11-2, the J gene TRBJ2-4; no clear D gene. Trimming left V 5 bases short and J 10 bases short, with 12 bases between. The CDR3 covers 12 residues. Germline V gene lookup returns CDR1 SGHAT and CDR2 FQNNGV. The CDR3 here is CASSNYGLIQYF. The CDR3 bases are TGTGCCAGCAGCAACTACGGGCTTATTCAGTACTTC.

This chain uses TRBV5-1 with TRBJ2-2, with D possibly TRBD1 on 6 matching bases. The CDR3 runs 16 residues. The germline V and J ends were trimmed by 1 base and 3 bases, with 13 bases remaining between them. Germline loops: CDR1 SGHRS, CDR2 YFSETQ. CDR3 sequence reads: CASSLMGAADTGELFF. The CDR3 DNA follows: TGCGCCAGCAGCTTGATGGGGGCAGCGGACACCGGGGAGCTGTTTTTT.

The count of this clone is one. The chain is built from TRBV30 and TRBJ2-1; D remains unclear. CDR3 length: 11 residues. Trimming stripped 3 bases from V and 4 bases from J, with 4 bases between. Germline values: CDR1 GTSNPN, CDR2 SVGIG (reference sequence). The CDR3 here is CAWREYNEQFF. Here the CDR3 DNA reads TGTGCCTGGAGGGAGTACAATGAGCAGTTCTTC.

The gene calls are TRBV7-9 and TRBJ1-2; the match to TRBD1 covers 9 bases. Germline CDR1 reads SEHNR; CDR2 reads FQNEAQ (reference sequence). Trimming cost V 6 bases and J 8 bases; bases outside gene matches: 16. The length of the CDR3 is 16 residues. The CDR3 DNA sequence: TGTGCCAGCAGACCCGTCCCTCCCCGGGACAGGGACGGCTACACCTTC. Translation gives CASRPVPPRDRDGYTF.

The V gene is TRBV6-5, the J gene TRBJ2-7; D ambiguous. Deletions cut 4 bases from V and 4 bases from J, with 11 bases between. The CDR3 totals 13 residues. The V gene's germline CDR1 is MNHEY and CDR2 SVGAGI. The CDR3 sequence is CASSWAHGYEQYF. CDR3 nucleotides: TGTGCCAGCAGTTGGGCGCATGGGTACGAGCAGTACTTC.

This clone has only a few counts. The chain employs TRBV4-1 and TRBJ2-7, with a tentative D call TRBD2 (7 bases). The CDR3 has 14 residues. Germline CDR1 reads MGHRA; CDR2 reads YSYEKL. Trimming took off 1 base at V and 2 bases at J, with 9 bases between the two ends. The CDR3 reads CASSQGGGPYEQYF. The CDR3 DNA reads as TGCGCCAGCAGCCAAGGGGGGGGCCCCTACGAGCAGTACTTC.

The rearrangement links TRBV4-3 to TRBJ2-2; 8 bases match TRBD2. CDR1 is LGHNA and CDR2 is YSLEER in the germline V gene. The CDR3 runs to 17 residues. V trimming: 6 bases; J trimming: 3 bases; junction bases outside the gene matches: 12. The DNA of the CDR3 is TGCGCCAGCAGTCGAGGTCTCAGCGGGAGTTACACCGGGGAGCTGTTTTTT. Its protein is CASSRGLSGSYTGELFF.

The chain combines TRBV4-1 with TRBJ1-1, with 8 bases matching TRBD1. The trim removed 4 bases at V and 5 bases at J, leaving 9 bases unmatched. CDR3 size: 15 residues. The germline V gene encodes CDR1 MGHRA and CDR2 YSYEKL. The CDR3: CASSPPGGAGTEAFF. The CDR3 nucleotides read TGCGCCAGCAGCCCCCCAGGGGGCGCGGGAACTGAAGCTTTCTTT.

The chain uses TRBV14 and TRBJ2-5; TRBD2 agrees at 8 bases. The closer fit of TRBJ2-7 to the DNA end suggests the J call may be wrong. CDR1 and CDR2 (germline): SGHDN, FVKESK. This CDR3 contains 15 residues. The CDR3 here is CASRVSGASSYEQYF. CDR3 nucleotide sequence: TGTGCCAGCAGAGTTAGCGGGGCAAGCTCCTACGAGCAGTACTTC.

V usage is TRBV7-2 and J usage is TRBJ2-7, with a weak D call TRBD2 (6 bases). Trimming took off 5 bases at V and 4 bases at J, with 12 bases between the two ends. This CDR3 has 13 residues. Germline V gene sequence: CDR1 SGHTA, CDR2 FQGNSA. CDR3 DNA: TGTGCCAGCAGCCCAGAGAGCGGGTACGAGCAGTACTTC. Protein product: CASSPESGYEQYF.

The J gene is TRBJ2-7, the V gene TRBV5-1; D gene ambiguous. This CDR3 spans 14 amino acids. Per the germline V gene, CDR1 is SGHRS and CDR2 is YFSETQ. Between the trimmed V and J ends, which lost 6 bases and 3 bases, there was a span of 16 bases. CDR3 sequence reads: CASTPTPGSYEQYF. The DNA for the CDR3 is TGCGCCAGCACCCCCACCCCCGGAAGCTACGAGCAGTACTTC.

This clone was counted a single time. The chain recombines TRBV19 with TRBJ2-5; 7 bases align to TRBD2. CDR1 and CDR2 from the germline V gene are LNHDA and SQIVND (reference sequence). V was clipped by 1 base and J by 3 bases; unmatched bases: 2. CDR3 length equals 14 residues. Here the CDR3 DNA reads TGTGCCAGTAGTATAGTCGCGGGAGAAGAGACCCAGTACTTC. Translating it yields CASSIVAGEETQYF. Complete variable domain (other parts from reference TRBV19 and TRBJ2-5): DGGITQSPKYLFRKEGQNVTLSCEQNLNHDAMYWYRQDPGQGLRLIYYSQIVNDFQKGDIAEGYSVSREKKESFPLTVTSAQKNPTAFYLCASSIVAGEETQYFGPGTRLLVL.

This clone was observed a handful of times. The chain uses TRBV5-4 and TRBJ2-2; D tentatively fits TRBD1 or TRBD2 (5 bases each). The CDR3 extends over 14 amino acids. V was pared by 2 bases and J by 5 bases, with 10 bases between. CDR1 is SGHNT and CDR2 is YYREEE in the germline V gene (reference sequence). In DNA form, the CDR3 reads TGTGCCAGCAGCTTCCGGGGCTCAACCGGGGAGCTGTTTTTT. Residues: CASSFRGSTGELFF. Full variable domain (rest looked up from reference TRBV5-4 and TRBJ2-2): ETGVTQSPTHLIKTRGQQVTLRCSSQSGHNTVSWYQQALGQGPQFIFQYYREEENGRGNFPPRFSGLQFPNYSSELNVNALELDDSALYLCASSFRGSTGELFFGEGSRLTVL.

CDR3 loop: CASLGAGGRSYEQYF. CDR3 bases: TGTGCCAGCCTTGGGGCGGGAGGACGGTCCTACGAGCAGTACTTC. The rearrangement joins TRBV27 to TRBJ2-7, with 8 nucleotides matching TRBD2. V trimming: 8 bases; J trimming: 1 base; junction bases outside the gene matches: 10. Germline V lookup: CDR1 MNHEY, CDR2 SMNVEV (reference sequence). This CDR3 region has 15 residues.